This T cell receptor (beta chain) originates from a study of T cell responses to AZD1222 COVID-19 vaccine listed by TCRdb under 2021. The study in broad terms: Because spike-specific TCR depth and breadth did not differ between the two schedules, AZD1222 recipients who got a second dose at roughly 4 weeks were pooled with those who got a second dose at roughly 12 weeks. Trial participants were enrolled by age into subgroups of 18-55, 56-69 and 70-plus years, and about 150, 27 and 61 TCR-sequenced participants, respectively, were included in these subgroups. A total of 230 to 250 trial participants underwent TCR sequencing, of whom some 200 had received two doses of AZD1222 and some 25 had received two doses of the MenACWY control vaccine. What the research found in general, with its limitations: Most participants were white British and females outnumbered males, and the authors suggested that clonal diversity may have been underestimated. In the small 56-69-year group, the increase in depth fell short of significance, most likely because of low power. After two AZD1222 doses, spike-specific TCR breadth and depth were significantly higher than at day 0 and than in MenACWY recipients. CD4 TCRs associated with the vaccine covered the entire spike protein, and the dominant responses were in regions 160-218 and 743-854. Conclusions about previously exposed vaccinees are limited, since just five or six AZD1222 recipients were seropositive for SARS-CoV-2 at baseline. Because no day 14 peak-response samples were available, the repertoires could be characterized only after the peak T cell response. Nearly half of unique spike-specific TCRs reportedly recognized epitopes outside regions mutated in the B.1.351 and B.1.1.7 variants.

The germline V gene (reference sequence) specifies MNHEY as CDR1 and SMNVEV as CDR2. Relative to germline, V is 1 base shorter and J is 4 bases shorter, with 11 bases between their ends. From the cysteine up to the phenylalanine, the CDR3 has a length of 15 residues. Only the CDR3 DNA stays, 45 bases, in frame from base 1. The CDR3 regions of human TCRbeta chains were subjected to immunosequencing. Per the authors' processing: TCRs in the repertoires were matched against a reference library of SARS-CoV-2-specific TCRs that had been generated with the MIRA antigen-specificity platform. Breadth meant the fraction of unique TCRs that were SARS-CoV-2-associated, whereas depth meant the fraction of total T cells that were SARS-CoV-2-associated. Each spike-specific TCR was assigned to its reactive spike region and to a CD4 or CD8 class using the MIRA data. Log10-transformed breadth and depth values were compared by one-way ANOVA with Sidak's multiple comparisons tests. TCRdb's version of the immuneACCESS table is confined to in-frame rearrangements and falls short of the full clone set. An unresolved V gene accounts for under half of the shortfall where checked; the remainder is of unknown origin. V and J calls and clone size are as listed in that table; D and trimming were resolved from the DNA. This sample gives 90,000 to 120,000 clones in total; about 85% of them show up just once. Jointly, the top ten make up around 4.5% of the sample.

The time point label for this specimen denotes: baseline before first vaccination. Samples from vaccinated people were obtained from the UK trials COV001 and COV002, which included a single-blind randomized controlled phase 2/3 trial of AZD1222 (ChAdOx1 nCoV-19) in healthy adults. For TCRbeta chain sequencing, PBMC samples were collected from trial participants at day 0 and at day 28 after the second dose. Remarks on this clone: This clone's antigen is unknown. No base quality information exists; no much larger clone differs at one position.

The source was peripheral blood, collected on day 0 of AZD1222 vaccination. The source is an adult in good health. This chain is built from TRBV27 and TRBJ2-1; the D gene remains uncertain. The CDR3 has the sequence CASSLWPSLYNEQFF. The DNA sequence is as follows: TGTGCCAGCAGTTTATGGCCTAGTCTATACAATGAGCAGTTCTTC.